The subject of this entry is one T cell receptor beta chain. Its antigen remains unidentified. An Oncomine TCR Beta short-read assay was used to sequence the DNA from cultured CD4+ T cells. MiXCR was run by TCRdb on the PCR reads, yielding one entry per CDR3 protein. The table has some 20,000 distinct CDR3 sequences, approximately 48% seen once; the top ten hold roughly 2.6%. The sample originates from a study of vaccination and CD4 T cells after COVID-19. Across the study: In the convalescent group, nasal swab PCR was SARS-CoV-2 positive; nine cases were mild and one severe. A CEFX pool, an HIV-1 Nef pool, or else no peptide went into the control cultures. In culture, cells were exposed to overlapping spike peptides from SARS-CoV-2, HCoV-NL63, HCoV-OC43 and HCoV-229E. Points from the study as a whole: Researchers report that 304 of 307 vaccine-specific clones in convalescent patients proved spike mono-reactive.

The CDR3 extends over 15 amino acids. CDR1 is SGHVS, CDR2 FNYEAQ, per germline. V shed 4 bases, J shed 7 bases, and the junction held 6 bases outside the gene matches. The treatment denotes: roughly ten-day PBMC culture with coronavirus spike peptide pools or control peptides (ViraFEST assay). The sequence was collected from a human donor who had recovered from COVID-19. The specimen was CD4+ T cells from blood, cultured in vitro, collected after SARS-CoV-2 vaccination. The V and J genes are TRBV7-6 and TRBJ1-6; 8 bases match TRBD1. In DNA form, the CDR3 reads TGTGCCAGCAGCTCCGGGACAGGAGTAAATTCACCCCTCCACTTT. Protein sequence: CASSSGTGVNSPLHF.